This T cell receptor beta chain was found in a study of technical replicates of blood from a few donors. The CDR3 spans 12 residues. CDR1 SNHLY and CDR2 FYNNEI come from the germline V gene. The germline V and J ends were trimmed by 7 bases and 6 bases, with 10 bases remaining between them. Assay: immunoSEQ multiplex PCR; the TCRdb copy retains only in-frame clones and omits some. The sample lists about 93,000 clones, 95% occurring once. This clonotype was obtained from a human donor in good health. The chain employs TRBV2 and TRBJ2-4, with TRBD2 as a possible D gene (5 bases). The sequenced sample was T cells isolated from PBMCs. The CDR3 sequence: CASKEEPNIQYF. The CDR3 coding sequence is TGTGCCAGCAAGGAGGAACCAAACATTCAGTACTTC.